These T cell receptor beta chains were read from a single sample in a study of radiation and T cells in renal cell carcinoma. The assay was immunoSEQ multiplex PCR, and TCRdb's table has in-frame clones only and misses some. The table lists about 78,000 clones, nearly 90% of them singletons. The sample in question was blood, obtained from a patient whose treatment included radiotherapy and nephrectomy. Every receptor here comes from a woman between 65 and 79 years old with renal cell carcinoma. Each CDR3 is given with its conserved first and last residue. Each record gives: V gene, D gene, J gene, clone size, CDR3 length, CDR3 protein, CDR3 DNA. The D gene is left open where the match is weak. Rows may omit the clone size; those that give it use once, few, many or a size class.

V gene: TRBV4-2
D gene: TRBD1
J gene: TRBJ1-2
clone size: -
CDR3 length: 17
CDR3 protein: CASSQDPVGQSPYGYTF
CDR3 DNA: TGTGCCAGCAGCCAAGATCCGGTGGGACAGTCACCCTATGGCTACACCTTC

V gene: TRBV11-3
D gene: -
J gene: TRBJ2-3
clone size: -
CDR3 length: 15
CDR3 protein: CASSRLITGTDTQYF
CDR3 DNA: TGTGCCAGCAGCCGACTTATTACTGGCACAGATACGCAGTATTTT

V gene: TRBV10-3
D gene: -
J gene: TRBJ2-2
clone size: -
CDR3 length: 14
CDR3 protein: CAISGPQNTGELFF
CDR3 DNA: TGTGCCATCAGCGGCCCCCAGAACACCGGGGAGCTGTTTTTT

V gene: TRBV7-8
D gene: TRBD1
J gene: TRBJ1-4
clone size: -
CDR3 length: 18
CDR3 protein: CASSLIPGMGQGERKLFF
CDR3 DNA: TGTGCCAGCAGCTTAATCCCTGGCATGGGACAGGGGGAGAGAAAACTGTTTTTT

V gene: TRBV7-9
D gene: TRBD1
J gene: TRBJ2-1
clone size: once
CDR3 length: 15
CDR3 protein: CASSLSGQGNNEQFF
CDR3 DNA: TGTGCCAGCAGCTTAAGCGGACAGGGGAACAATGAGCAGTTCTTC

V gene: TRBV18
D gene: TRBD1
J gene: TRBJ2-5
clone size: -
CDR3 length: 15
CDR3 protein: CASSPRTGREETQYF
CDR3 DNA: TGTGCCAGCTCACCGCGGACAGGGCGGGAAGAGACCCAGTACTTC

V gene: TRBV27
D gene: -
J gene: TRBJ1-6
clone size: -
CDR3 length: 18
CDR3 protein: CASSLGKTDFSYNSPLHF
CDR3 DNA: TGTGCCAGCAGTTTAGGGAAGACTGACTTCTCCTATAATTCACCCCTCCACTTT

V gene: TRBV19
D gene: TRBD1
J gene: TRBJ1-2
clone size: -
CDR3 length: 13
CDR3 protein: CASSRDSKYGYTF
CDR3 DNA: TGTGCCAGTAGTAGGGACAGCAAATATGGCTACACCTTC

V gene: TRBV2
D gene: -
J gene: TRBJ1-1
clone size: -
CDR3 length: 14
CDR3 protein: CASTPLLISTEAFF
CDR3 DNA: TGTGCCAGCACCCCCCTCTTAATTAGCACTGAAGCTTTCTTT

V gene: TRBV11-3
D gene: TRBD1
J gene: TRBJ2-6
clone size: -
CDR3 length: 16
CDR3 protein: CASSGTGVPGANVLTF
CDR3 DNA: TGTGCCAGCAGCGGGACAGGGGTCCCTGGGGCCAACGTCCTGACTTTC

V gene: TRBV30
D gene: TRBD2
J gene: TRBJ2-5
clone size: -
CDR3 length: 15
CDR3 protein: CAWSVAAGGQETQYF
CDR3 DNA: TGTGCCTGGAGTGTAGCTGCGGGGGGGCAAGAGACCCAGTACTTC

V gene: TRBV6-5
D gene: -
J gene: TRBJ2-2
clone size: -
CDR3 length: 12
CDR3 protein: CASSYSGGELFF
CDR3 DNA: TGTGCCAGCAGTTACTCGGGCGGGGAGCTGTTTTTT

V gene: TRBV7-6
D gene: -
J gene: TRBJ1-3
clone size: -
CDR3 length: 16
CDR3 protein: CASSLMTAGSGNTIYF
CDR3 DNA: TGTGCCAGCAGCTTAATGACTGCTGGATCTGGAAACACCATATATTTT

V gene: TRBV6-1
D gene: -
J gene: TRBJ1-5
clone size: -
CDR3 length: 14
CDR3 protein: CASSEGAALQPQHF
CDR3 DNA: TGTGCCAGCAGTGAAGGGGCAGCCCTCCAGCCCCAGCATTTT

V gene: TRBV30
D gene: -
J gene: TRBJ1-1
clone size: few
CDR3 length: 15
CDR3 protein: CAWRPRGPPNTEAFF
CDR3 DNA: TGTGCCTGGAGACCCAGGGGACCACCGAACACTGAAGCTTTCTTT

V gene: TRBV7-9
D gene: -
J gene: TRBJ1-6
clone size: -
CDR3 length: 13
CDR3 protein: CASSLEDFSPLHF
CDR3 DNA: TGTGCCAGCAGCTTAGAGGACTTTTCACCCCTCCACTTT

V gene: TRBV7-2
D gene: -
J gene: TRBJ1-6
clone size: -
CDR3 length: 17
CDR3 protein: CASSAWQVPAENSPLHF
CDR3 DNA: TGTGCCAGCAGCGCCTGGCAGGTGCCGGCGGAGAATTCACCCCTCCACTTT

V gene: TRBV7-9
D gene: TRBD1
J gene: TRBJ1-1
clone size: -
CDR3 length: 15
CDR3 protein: CASSIGQGLNTEAFF
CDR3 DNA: TGTGCCAGCAGCATCGGACAGGGGCTGAACACTGAAGCTTTCTTT

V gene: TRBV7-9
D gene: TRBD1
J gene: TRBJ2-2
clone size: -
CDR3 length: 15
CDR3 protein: CASSLRQGGTGELFF
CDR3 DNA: TGTGCCAGCAGCTTACGACAGGGGGGTACCGGGGAGCTGTTTTTT

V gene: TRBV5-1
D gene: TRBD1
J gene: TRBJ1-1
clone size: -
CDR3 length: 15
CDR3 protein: CASSSLRTGLAKAFF
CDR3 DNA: TGCGCCAGCAGCTCTTTAAGGACAGGCCTGGCCAAAGCTTTCTTT

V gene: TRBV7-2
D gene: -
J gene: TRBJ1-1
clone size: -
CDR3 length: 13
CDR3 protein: CASSLGGDTEAFF
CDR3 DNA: TGTGCCAGCAGTTTGGGGGGGGACACTGAAGCTTTCTTT

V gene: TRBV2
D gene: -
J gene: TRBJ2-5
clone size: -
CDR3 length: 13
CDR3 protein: CASSVRTQETQYF
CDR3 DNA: TGTGCCAGCAGTGTCCGGACCCAAGAGACCCAGTACTTC

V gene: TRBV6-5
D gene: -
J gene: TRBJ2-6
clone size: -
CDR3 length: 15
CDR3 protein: CASRLSGHRANVLTF
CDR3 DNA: TGTGCCAGCAGGCTTTCAGGGCACCGGGCCAACGTCCTGACTTTC

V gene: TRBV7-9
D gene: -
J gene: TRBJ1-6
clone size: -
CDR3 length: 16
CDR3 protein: CASSGDGSSYNSPLHF
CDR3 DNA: TGTGCCAGCAGCGGGGACGGAAGCTCCTATAATTCACCCCTCCACTTT

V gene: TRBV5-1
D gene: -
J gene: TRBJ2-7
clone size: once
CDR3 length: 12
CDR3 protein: CASSLIGFEQYF
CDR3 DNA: TGCGCCAGCAGCTTGATTGGGTTCGAGCAGTACTTC

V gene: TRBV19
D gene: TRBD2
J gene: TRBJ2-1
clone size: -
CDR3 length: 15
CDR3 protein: CASSTPSGGINEQFF
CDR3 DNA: TGTGCCAGTAGTACCCCTAGCGGGGGAATTAATGAGCAGTTCTTC

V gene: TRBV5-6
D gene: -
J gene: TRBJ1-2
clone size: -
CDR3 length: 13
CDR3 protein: CASSLGGDYGYTF
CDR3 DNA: TGTGCCAGCAGCTTGGGAGGGGACTATGGCTACACCTTC

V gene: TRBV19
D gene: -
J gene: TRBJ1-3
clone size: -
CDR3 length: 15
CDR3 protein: CASSTGHNSGNTIYF
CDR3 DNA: TGTGCCAGTAGTACCGGACATAACTCTGGAAACACCATATATTTT

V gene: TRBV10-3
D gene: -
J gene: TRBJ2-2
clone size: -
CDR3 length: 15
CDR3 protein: CAISDMPPSTGELFF
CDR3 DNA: TGTGCCATCAGTGACATGCCCCCGAGCACCGGGGAGCTGTTTTTT

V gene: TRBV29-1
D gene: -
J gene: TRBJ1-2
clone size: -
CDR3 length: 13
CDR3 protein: CSVPEGTNYGYTF
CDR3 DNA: TGCAGCGTCCCTGAGGGGACTAACTATGGCTACACCTTC

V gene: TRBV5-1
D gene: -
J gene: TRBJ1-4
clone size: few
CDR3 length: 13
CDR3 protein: CATSQGANEKLFF
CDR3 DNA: TGCGCCACCTCACAGGGAGCTAATGAAAAACTGTTTTTT

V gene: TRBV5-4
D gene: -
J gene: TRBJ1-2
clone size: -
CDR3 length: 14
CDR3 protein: CASSYSQGTYGYTF
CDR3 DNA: TGTGCCAGCAGCTATTCACAGGGTACCTATGGCTACACCTTC

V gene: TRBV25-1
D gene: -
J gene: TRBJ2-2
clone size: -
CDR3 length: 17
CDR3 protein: CASSPWDVSDRPGELFF
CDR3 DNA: TGTGCCAGCAGTCCTTGGGACGTTTCTGACCGACCCGGGGAGCTGTTTTTT

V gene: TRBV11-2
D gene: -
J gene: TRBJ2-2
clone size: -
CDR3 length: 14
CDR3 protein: CASSFQGNTGELFF
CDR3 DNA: TGTGCCAGCAGCTTTCAGGGGAACACCGGGGAGCTGTTTTTT

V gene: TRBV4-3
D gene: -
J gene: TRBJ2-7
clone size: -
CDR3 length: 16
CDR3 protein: CASSQDVNRADYEQYF
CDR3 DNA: TGCGCCAGCAGCCAAGACGTGAACAGGGCAGACTACGAGCAGTACTTC

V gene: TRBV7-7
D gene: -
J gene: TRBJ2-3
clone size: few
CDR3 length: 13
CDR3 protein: CASSEMRVGTQYF
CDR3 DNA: TGTGCTAGCAGCGAGATGAGGGTGGGCACGCAGTATTTT

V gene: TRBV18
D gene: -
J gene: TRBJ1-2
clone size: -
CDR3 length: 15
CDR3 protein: CASSPTDGGLYGYTF
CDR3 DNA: TGTGCCAGCTCACCAACGGACGGCGGGCTCTATGGCTACACCTTC

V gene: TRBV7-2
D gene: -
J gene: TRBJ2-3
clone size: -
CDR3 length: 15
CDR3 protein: CASSARGGSTDTQYF
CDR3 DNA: TGTGCCAGCAGCGCCCGAGGGGGGAGCACAGATACGCAGTATTTT

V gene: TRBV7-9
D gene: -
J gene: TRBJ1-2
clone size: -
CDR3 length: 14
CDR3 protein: CASSPREGHYGYTF
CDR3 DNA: TGTGCCAGCAGCCCTCGAGAGGGCCACTATGGCTACACCTTC

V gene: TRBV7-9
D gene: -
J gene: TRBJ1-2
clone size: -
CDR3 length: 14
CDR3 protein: CASSLVDRDYGYTF
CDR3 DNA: TGTGCCAGCAGCTTAGTGGATCGGGACTATGGCTACACCTTC

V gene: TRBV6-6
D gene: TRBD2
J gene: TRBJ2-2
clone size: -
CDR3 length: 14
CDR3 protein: CASRTSGGTGELFF
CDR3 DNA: TGTGCCAGCAGGACTAGCGGGGGGACCGGGGAGCTGTTTTTT

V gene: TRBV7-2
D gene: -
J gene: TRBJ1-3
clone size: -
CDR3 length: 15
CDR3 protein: CASSLEAGVGNTIYF
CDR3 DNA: TGTGCCAGCAGCTTAGAGGCAGGGGTCGGAAACACCATATATTTT

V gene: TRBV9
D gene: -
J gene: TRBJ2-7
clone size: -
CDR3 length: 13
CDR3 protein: CASNWDGTYEQYF
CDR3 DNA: TGTGCCAGCAACTGGGACGGGACCTACGAGCAGTACTTC

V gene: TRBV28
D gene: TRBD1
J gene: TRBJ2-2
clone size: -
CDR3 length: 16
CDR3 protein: CASSLARTGGTGELFF
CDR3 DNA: TGTGCCAGCAGCTTAGCCCGGACAGGGGGAACCGGGGAGCTGTTTTTT

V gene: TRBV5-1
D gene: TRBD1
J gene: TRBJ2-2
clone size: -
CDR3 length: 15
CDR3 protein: CASRDDRGLTGELFF
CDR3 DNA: TGCGCCAGCCGGGATGACAGGGGGTTGACCGGGGAGCTGTTTTTT

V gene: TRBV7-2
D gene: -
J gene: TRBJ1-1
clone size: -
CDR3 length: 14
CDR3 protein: CASSLFFGNTEAFF
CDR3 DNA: TGTGCCAGCAGCTTATTTTTCGGGAACACTGAAGCTTTCTTT

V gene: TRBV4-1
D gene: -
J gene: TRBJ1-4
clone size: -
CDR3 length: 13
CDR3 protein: CASRTAGEGKLFF
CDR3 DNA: TGCGCCAGCAGGACCGCAGGGGAGGGAAAACTGTTTTTT

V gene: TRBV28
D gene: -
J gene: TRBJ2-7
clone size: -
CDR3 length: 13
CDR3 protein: CASRQTGRYEQYF
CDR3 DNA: TGTGCCAGCAGGCAAACAGGGCGATACGAGCAGTACTTC

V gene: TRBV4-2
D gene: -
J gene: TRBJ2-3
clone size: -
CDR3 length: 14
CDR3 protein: CASSQDEPADTQYF
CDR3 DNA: TGTGCCAGCAGCCAAGATGAACCGGCAGATACGCAGTATTTT

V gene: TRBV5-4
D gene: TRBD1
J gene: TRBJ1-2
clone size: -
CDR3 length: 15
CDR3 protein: CASSPGQDYSYGYTF
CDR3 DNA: TGTGCCAGCAGCCCCGGACAGGACTACTCCTATGGCTACACCTTC

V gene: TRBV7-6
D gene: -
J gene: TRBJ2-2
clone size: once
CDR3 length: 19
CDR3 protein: CASSWRWQGTSGGTGELFF
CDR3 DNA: TGTGCCAGCAGCTGGAGGTGGCAGGGGACTTCGGGAGGCACCGGGGAGCTGTTTTTT

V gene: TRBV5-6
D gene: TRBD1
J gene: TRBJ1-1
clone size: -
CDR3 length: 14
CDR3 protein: CASSLLQGRSEAFF
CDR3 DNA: TGTGCCAGCAGCTTGTTACAGGGGAGGTCTGAAGCTTTCTTT

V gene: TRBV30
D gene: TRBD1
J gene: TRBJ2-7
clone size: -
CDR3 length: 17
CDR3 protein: CAWSVGRWGQERYEQYF
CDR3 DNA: TGTGCCTGGAGTGTAGGGCGATGGGGACAGGAGCGCTACGAGCAGTACTTC

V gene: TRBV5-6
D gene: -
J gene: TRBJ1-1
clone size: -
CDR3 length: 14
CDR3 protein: CASSFENMNTEAFF
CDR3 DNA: TGTGCCAGCAGTTTCGAGAACATGAACACTGAAGCTTTCTTT

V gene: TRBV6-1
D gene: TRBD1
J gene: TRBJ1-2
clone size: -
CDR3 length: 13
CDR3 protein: CASSEWTGDGYTF
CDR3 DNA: TGTGCCAGCAGTGAATGGACAGGGGATGGCTACACCTTC

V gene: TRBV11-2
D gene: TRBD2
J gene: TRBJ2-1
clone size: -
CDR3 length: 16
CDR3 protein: CASSPISGGSHNEQFF
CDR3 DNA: TGTGCCAGCAGCCCCATTAGCGGGGGATCCCACAATGAGCAGTTCTTC

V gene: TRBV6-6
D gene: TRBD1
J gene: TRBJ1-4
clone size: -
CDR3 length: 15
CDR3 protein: CASTDTGAVEEKLFF
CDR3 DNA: TGTGCCAGCACCGATACAGGGGCCGTGGAGGAAAAACTGTTTTTT

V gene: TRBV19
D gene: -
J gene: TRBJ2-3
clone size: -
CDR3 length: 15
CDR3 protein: CASRNPGQDTDTQYF
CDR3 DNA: TGTGCCAGTCGAAATCCCGGCCAGGACACAGATACGCAGTATTTT

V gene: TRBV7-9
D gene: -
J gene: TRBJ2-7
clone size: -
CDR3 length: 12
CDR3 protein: CASSNTGYEQYF
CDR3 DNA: TGTGCCAGCAGCAACACAGGGTACGAGCAGTACTTC